This passage covers 25 T cell receptor beta chains from one sample sequenced in a study of response to subunit inactivated influenza vaccine. Each CDR3 protein is one row after TCRdb ran MiXCR on the RT-PCR reads. The sample records 400,000 to 650,000 distinct CDR3 sequences, approximately 7.3% being singletons. The input for sequencing was PBMCs from blood, taken roughly 24 months after vaccination. All receptors derive from a man between 45 and 75 years old who received an inactivated influenza vaccine.

Of note for this clonotype: The germline gene is not matched at one end of the junction; a read error may be the cause. The chain has TRBV5-1 and TRBJ2-3, with D tentatively TRBD2 (7 bases). CDR3 size: 14 residues. CDR1 is SGHRS and CDR2 is YFSETQ in the germline V gene. DNA for the CDR3: TGCGCCAGCAGCTTGAGCGGGGACACAGATAAGCAGTATTTT. Residues: CASSLSGDTDKQYF.

This clonotype was counted only a few times. The rearrangement links TRBV9 to TRBJ1-2; 7 bases align to TRBD1. This CDR3 contains 15 residues. Germline values: CDR1 SGDLS, CDR2 YYNGEE. The trim removed 3 bases at V and 3 bases at J, leaving 8 bases unmatched. CDR3 nucleotide sequence: TGTGCCAGCAGCGCCGAGGGACAGCCCTACTATGGCTACACCTTC. Amino acid sequence: CASSAEGQPYYGYTF.

This chain links TRBV15 with TRBJ1-4; D is unclear. This CDR3 region has 15 residues. CDR1 is LNHNV, CDR2 YYDKDF, per germline (reference sequence). Trimming took off 1 base at V and 7 bases at J, with 13 bases between the two ends. The CDR3 reads CATSRVGASGEKLFF. DNA of the CDR3: TGTGCCACCAGCAGAGTTGGTGCATCGGGTGAAAAACTGTTTTTT.

In its sample, this clonotype was seen a few times. V and J are TRBV5-1 and TRBJ1-4; tentatively, D is TRBD1 (6 bases). Germline lookup yields CDR1 SGHRS and CDR2 YFSETQ. Trimming shortened V by 2 bases and J by 5 bases, and 10 bases separated the two germline ends. The CDR3 covers 14 residues. CDR3 sequence reads: CASSLTTGNEKLFF. CDR3 DNA: TGCGCCAGCAGCTTAACAACAGGGAATGAAAAACTGTTTTTT.

This clonotype was seen repeatedly, ten times or more. The chain employs TRBV2 and TRBJ2-1; tentative D call: TRBD1 (6 bases). V was pared by 10 bases and J by 6 bases, with 13 bases between. CDR3 length: 12 residues. Germline-derived CDR1 and CDR2 are SNHLY and FYNNEI. Here the CDR3 reads CANTDRPNEQFF. CDR3 sequence (DNA): TGTGCCAATACGGACAGACCCAATGAGCAGTTCTTC.

The chain combines TRBV7-6 with TRBJ2-7, with 10 bases that match TRBD1. CDR3 size: 15 residues. J was trimmed by 3 bases and V by 0 bases; bases with no gene match: 2. The V gene's germline CDR1 is SGHVS and CDR2 FNYEAQ. The CDR3 protein is CASSLADRGLYEQYF. CDR3 coding DNA: TGTGCCAGCAGCTTAGCCGACAGGGGGCTCTACGAGCAGTACTTC.

This clonotype was seen only a few times. V gene TRBV12-3 or TRBV12-4 combines with J gene TRBJ1-2, with D uncertain. Trimming pared 4 bases from V and 4 bases from J, leaving 7 bases between. This CDR3 is built from 12 residues. CDR3 in amino acids: CASSSAAYGYTF. The CDR3 DNA reads TGTGCCAGCAGTTCGGCTGCCTATGGCTACACCTTC.

This clonotype has a count of ten or more. The rearrangement uses TRBV29-1 and TRBJ2-3, with TRBD2 matching over 9 bases. After removal of 5 bases from V and 5 bases from J, the junction contained 5 bases not matched to a gene. CDR3 length: 13 amino acids. From germline, CDR1 is SQVTM and CDR2 ANQGSEA. This chain's CDR3 is CSVLFSGRDTQYF. The CDR3 region has the DNA TGCAGCGTTTTATTTAGCGGGAGAGATACGCAGTATTTT.

There are many counts of this clonotype. The gene calls are TRBV6-5 and TRBJ1-1, with D perhaps matching TRBD1 (6 bases). V was trimmed by 4 bases and J by 7 bases, leaving 10 bases between them. From germline, CDR1 is MNHEY and CDR2 SVGAGI. The CDR3 consists of 12 residues. The CDR3 spells CASSSTGGEAFF. In nucleotides, the CDR3 is TGTGCCAGCAGTTCGACAGGAGGTGAAGCTTTCTTT.

The V call is TRBV13, the J call TRBJ1-4, with a possible D match to TRBD1 (5 bases). The CDR3 length is 12 residues. Germline CDR1 PRHDT, CDR2 FYEKMQ (reference sequence). V was pared by 4 bases and J by 8 bases, with 8 bases between. The CDR3 DNA reads TGTGCCAGCAGCTCCGGGGCCGAAAAACTGTTTTTT. It translates to CASSSGAEKLFF.

This chain uses TRBV5-6 with TRBJ2-7; TRBD2 matches at 8 bases. From germline, CDR1 is SGHDT and CDR2 YYEEEE. V shed 9 bases and J 0 bases; nucleotides not matched to a gene: 8. The CDR3 extends over 14 amino acids. The CDR3 region is CATKIAGRSYEQYF. The CDR3 coding sequence is TGTGCCACAAAAATAGCGGGGCGCTCCTACGAGCAGTACTTC.

Many counts were recorded for this clonotype. The chain has TRBV12-3 or TRBV12-4 and TRBJ2-1; TRBD2 might be the D (5 bases). With 3 bases removed from V and 7 bases from J, the gap between germline ends came to 7 bases. The CDR3 is 12 residues long. CDR3 DNA: TGTGCCAGCAGTTTTTCGGGGAATGAGCAGTTCTTC. Its translation: CASSFSGNEQFF.

This sequence joins TRBV5-1 and TRBJ1-4; TRBD1 might be the D (5 bases). Per the germline V gene, CDR1 is SGHRS and CDR2 is YFSETQ. This CDR3 contains 14 residues. Between the trimmed V and J ends, which lost 4 bases and 5 bases, there was a span of 12 bases. CDR3 sequence (DNA): TGCGCCAGCAGCGTGGGACGGGAAAATGAAAAACTGTTTTTT. The encoded protein is CASSVGRENEKLFF. Full variable domain (remainder filled in from reference TRBV5-1 and TRBJ1-4): KAGVTQTPRYLIKTRGQQVTLSCSPISGHRSVSWYQQTPGQGLQFLFEYFSETQRNKGNFPGRFSGRQFSNSRSEMNVSTLELGDSALYLCASSVGRENEKLFFGSGTQLSVL.

The J gene is TRBJ2-7, the V gene TRBV6-1; 7 nucleotides match TRBD2. CDR1 and CDR2 from the germline V gene are MNHNS and SASEGT. The CDR3 has 16 amino acids. CDR3 bases: TGTGCTACCGCCAAGGGTTTTAGCGGGTTCTCCTACGAGCAGTACTTC. As protein: CATAKGFSGFSYEQYF.

This clonotype was counted many times. The gene calls are TRBV11-1 and TRBJ2-1; the match to TRBD2 covers 11 bases. Germline assignment: CDR1 SGHAT and CDR2 FQDESV (reference sequence). V shed 7 bases and J 3 bases; nucleotides not matched to a gene: 14. The CDR3 is 18 amino acids. CDR3 DNA: TGTGCCAGCACCAACCCCCGGGGGACTAGCGGAGACTACAATGAGCAGTTCTTC. This gives the protein CASTNPRGTSGDYNEQFF.

The sample holds many counts of this clonotype. The rearrangement links TRBV5-1 to TRBJ2-5; D gene unclear. The V end lost 0 bases, the J end lost 5 bases, and 11 bases lay between the germline ends. The CDR3 loop spans 14 amino acids. The germline gives CDR1 SGHRS, CDR2 YFSETQ. CDR3 in DNA: TGCGCCAGCAGCTTGGCATTCGGAGATGAGACCCAGTACTTC. Translated, it gives CASSLAFGDETQYF. The full variable domain, completed using reference TRBV5-1 and TRBJ2-5, is KAGVTQTPRYLIKTRGQQVTLSCSPISGHRSVSWYQQTPGQGLQFLFEYFSETQRNKGNFPGRFSGRQFSNSRSEMNVSTLELGDSALYLCASSLAFGDETQYFGPGTRLLVL.

This clonotype showed up just a few times. V and J are TRBV2 and TRBJ2-3; a weak D match, TRBD1 (5 bases). Trimming cost V 3 bases and J 3 bases, with 16 bases left between them. Germline values: CDR1 SNHLY, CDR2 FYNNEI. The CDR3 runs 16 residues. Here the CDR3 DNA reads TGTGCCAGCAGTGATGGCAGGGCTGGGTTGACAGATACGCAGTATTTT. Its protein product is CASSDGRAGLTDTQYF.

This clonotype showed up many times. The genes are TRBV3-1 and TRBJ1-6, with a tentative D call TRBD1 (5 bases). This CDR3 region has 15 residues. Germline assignment: CDR1 LGHDT and CDR2 YNNKEL (reference sequence). Trimming took off 6 bases at V and 7 bases at J, with 16 bases between the two ends. CDR3 nucleotides: TGTGCCAGCAGTTCAATACGGGACGGAAATTCACCCCTCCACTTT. Its translation: CASSSIRDGNSPLHF.

This clonotype was seen at least ten times. The rearrangement joins TRBV18 to TRBJ2-5; D is unresolved. Between the trimmed V and J ends, which lost 3 bases and 5 bases, there was a span of 7 bases. This CDR3 contains 12 residues. Germline V gene lookup returns CDR1 KGHSH and CDR2 LQKENI. CDR3 DNA sequence: TGTGCCAGCTCACCGCGTATGGAGACCCAGTACTTC. Protein product: CASSPRMETQYF.

This chain links TRBV12-3 or TRBV12-4 with TRBJ2-2; 7 positions agree with TRBD1. With V trimmed by 7 bases and J by 6 bases, 14 bases remained unmatched. The CDR3 is 16 residues long. As DNA, the CDR3 is TGTGCCAGCACCTTTAAGGGACAGCCTATGGCCGGGGAGCTGTTTTTT. Encoded protein: CASTFKGQPMAGELFF.

This clonotype turned up a few times. This chain joins TRBV4-1 and TRBJ2-2; 8 bases line up with TRBD1. Trimming took 4 bases from V and 5 from J; bases not matched to a gene: 9. CDR1 and CDR2 from the germline V gene are MGHRA and YSYEKL. The CDR3 spans 16 residues. The CDR3 is CASSPPRDRLTGELFF. For the CDR3, the DNA is TGCGCCAGCAGCCCCCCGCGGGACAGGCTTACCGGGGAGCTGTTTTTT.

This clonotype was picked up a small number of times. The chain employs TRBV29-1 and TRBJ2-4, with 7 bases identical to TRBD2. V dropped 3 bases and J dropped 6; count of bases not matched to a gene: 11. This CDR3 contains 15 residues. The germline V gene encodes CDR1 SQVTM and CDR2 ANQGSEA. The CDR3 DNA follows: TGCAGCGTTGAGGGAGGGTGGGAGAGGGGAAACATTCAGTACTTC. Translating it yields CSVEGGWERGNIQYF.

This clonotype was counted at least ten times. The rearrangement uses TRBV29-1 and TRBJ2-7, with D possibly being TRBD1 or TRBD2 (5 bases each). V gave up 6 bases and J gave up 0 bases, with 12 bases separating them. The germline V gene encodes CDR1 SQVTM and CDR2 ANQGSEA. This CDR3 comprises 13 residues. The CDR3 reads CSVGDVFSYEQYF. The CDR3 DNA follows: TGCAGCGTCGGGGACGTTTTCTCCTACGAGCAGTACTTC.

This clonotype showed up many times. The rearrangement uses TRBV20-1 and TRBJ2-3, with D perhaps TRBD2 (5 bases). V was shortened by 0 bases and J by 8 bases, with 18 bases between the two germline ends. Germline CDR1 DFQATT, CDR2 SNEGSKA (reference sequence). The CDR3 contains 15 residues. CDR3 bases: TGCAGTGCTAGAGAAGACACCAGACTAACCCCTACGCAGTATTTT. Amino acids: CSAREDTRLTPTQYF.

Ten or more counts support this clonotype. V usage is TRBV20-1 and J usage is TRBJ2-3; 11 bases agree with TRBD2. Unmatched junction bases numbered 14, after V lost 5 bases and J lost 4 bases. The CDR3 loop spans 17 amino acids. Germline CDR1 reads DFQATT; CDR2 reads SNEGSKA (reference sequence). CDR3 sequence: CSASTDMTSGEADTQYF. In nucleotides, the CDR3 is TGCAGTGCTTCCACAGACATGACTAGCGGGGAAGCAGATACGCAGTATTTT.